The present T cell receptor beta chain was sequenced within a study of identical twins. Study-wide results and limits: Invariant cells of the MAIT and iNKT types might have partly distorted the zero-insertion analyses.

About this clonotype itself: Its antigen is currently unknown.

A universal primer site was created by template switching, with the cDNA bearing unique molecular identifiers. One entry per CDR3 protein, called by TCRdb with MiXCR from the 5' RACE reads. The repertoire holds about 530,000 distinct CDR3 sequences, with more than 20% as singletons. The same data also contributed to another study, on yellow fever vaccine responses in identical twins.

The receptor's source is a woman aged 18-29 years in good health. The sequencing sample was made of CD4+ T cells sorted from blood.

CDR3 in amino acids: CSARDVAGGTGELFF. CDR3 DNA sequence: TGCAGTGCTAGAGATGTCGCGGGAGGGACCGGGGAGCTGTTTTTT. The V call is TRBV20-1, the J call TRBJ2-2, with 9 bases lining up with TRBD2. The V gene's germline CDR1 is DFQATT and CDR2 SNEGSKA (reference sequence). The junction had 4 bases not matched to a gene; V was cut back by 0 bases and J by 5 bases. The CDR3 has 15 amino acids.